These 13 T cell receptor beta chains originate from one sample sequenced in a study of shared clonotypes between healthy human individuals. Sequencing used immunoSEQ multiplex PCR; TCRdb keeps in-frame clones, though not all of them. The sample has 550,000 to 700,000 clones, less than 80% seen once. The sample was memory CD4+ T cells sorted from blood. Subset denoted: CD45RA-negative fraction. The receptors originated from a woman aged 25 to 39 in good health.

The chain carries TRBV27 and TRBJ2-1; weak D call: TRBD2 (6 bases). The CDR3 contains 16 residues. Germline V gene sequence: CDR1 MNHEY, CDR2 SMNVEV (reference sequence). Trimming took off 3 bases at V and 7 bases at J, with 19 bases between the two ends. CDR3 protein: CASSFWGGMPGNEQFF. In DNA form, the CDR3 reads TGTGCCAGCAGTTTCTGGGGCGGGATGCCAGGGAATGAGCAGTTCTTC.

In its sample, this clone was seen a few times. Additional DNA sequences in this sample encode the identical CDR3. J is TRBJ1-1 and V is TRBV18; no firm D call. The CDR3 extends over 12 amino acids. Germline CDR1 reads KGHSH; CDR2 reads LQKENI. V lost 0 bases and J 5 bases, leaving 4 bases between the germline ends. The CDR3 is CASSPPGTEAFF. CDR3 DNA sequence: TGTGCCAGCTCACCACCGGGGACTGAAGCTTTCTTT.

Here the CDR3 reads CASSGTGGYEQYF. The CDR3 DNA sequence: TGCGCCAGCAGCGGGACAGGGGGCTACGAGCAGTACTTC. V usage is TRBV5-1 and J usage is TRBJ2-7, with 11 bases lining up with TRBD1. Germline V gene data show CDR1 as SGHRS and CDR2 as YFSETQ. The CDR3 is 13 residues long. V lost 4 bases to trimming and J lost 3 bases; unmatched junction nucleotides: 0. Full variable domain (missing parts from reference TRBV5-1 and TRBJ2-7): KAGVTQTPRYLIKTRGQQVTLSCSPISGHRSVSWYQQTPGQGLQFLFEYFSETQRNKGNFPGRFSGRQFSNSRSEMNVSTLELGDSALYLCASSGTGGYEQYFGPGTRLTVT.

The gene calls are TRBV7-3 and TRBJ2-2; perhaps TRBD1 as D (6 bases). The CDR3 extends over 14 amino acids. The V end was cut by 8 bases, the J end by 3 bases, with 13 bases between. From germline, CDR1 is SGHTA and CDR2 FQGTGA. CDR3 protein: CASQGPGDTGELFF. The DNA for the CDR3 is TGTGCCAGCCAGGGGCCCGGGGACACCGGGGAGCTGTTTTTT.

This chain links TRBV7-9 with TRBJ1-4, with TRBD1 as a possible D gene (6 bases). The CDR3 loop spans 15 amino acids. Germline assignment: CDR1 SEHNR and CDR2 FQNEAQ (reference sequence). Trimming left V 8 bases short and J 4 bases short, with 17 bases between. The CDR3 region is CASSRGGQINEKLFF. CDR3 bases: TGTGCCAGCTCACGTGGTGGACAGATTAATGAAAAACTGTTTTTT.

The chain uses TRBV25-1 and TRBJ2-3; TRBD2 agrees at 12 bases. Germline V CDR1 and CDR2: MGHDK, SYGVNS. V shed 4 bases and J 5 bases; nucleotides not matched to a gene: 13. The CDR3 extends over 18 amino acids. CDR3 in DNA: TGTGCCAGCAGTGTAATACCGGCGACTAGCGGGAGAGAAGATACGCAGTATTTT. It codes for CASSVIPATSGREDTQYF.

The chain joins TRBV6-1 to TRBJ1-5; no firm D call. The CDR3 covers 17 residues. Germline V gene lookup returns CDR1 MNHNS and CDR2 SASEGT. Deletions cut 0 bases from V and 6 bases from J, with 18 bases between. In DNA, the CDR3 is TGTGCCAGCAGTGAAGCGCTTCGAGGATCCGCGCGTCAGCCCCAGCATTTT. It is translated as CASSEALRGSARQPQHF.

Notes on this clone: A much larger clone lies one base from this, so it may be a read error. The J gene is TRBJ2-1, the V gene TRBV5-1, with TRBD2 matching over 10 bases. The CDR3 loop spans 15 amino acids. The J segment lost 4 bases and the V segment lost 3 bases, leaving 4 bases of the junction unmatched. Germline V CDR1 and CDR2: SGHRS, YFSETQ. The chain's CDR3 is CASSWASGGYNEQFF. CDR3 bases: TGCGCCAGCAGCTGGGCTAGCGGGGGATACAATGAGCAGTTCTTC.

The V call is TRBV28, the J call TRBJ2-7; a weak D match, TRBD2 (5 bases). CDR1 MDHEN and CDR2 SYDVKM come from the germline V gene. This CDR3 is built from 14 residues. Trimming took off 3 bases at V and 2 bases at J, with 11 bases between the two ends. Here the CDR3 reads CASSFTRAPYEQYF. In nucleotides, the CDR3 is TGTGCCAGCAGTTTTACTAGGGCACCCTACGAGCAGTACTTC. The entire variable domain, with the rest obtained from reference TRBV28 and TRBJ2-7, is as follows: DVKVTQSSRYLVKRTGEKVFLECVQDMDHENMFWYRQDPGLGLRLIYFSYDVKMKEKGDIPEGYSVSREKKERFSLILESASTNQTSMYLCASSFTRAPYEQYFGPGTRLTVT.

The V call is TRBV6-6, the J call TRBJ2-5; a possible D gene is TRBD2 (6 bases). This CDR3 has 15 amino acids. Germline V gives CDR1 MNHNY, CDR2 SVGAGI (reference sequence). Trimming removed 2 bases at V and 5 bases at J, with 15 bases between. CDR3 in amino acids: CASSYIGLGRETQYF. Written as DNA, the CDR3 is TGTGCCAGCAGTTACATAGGGCTAGGGAGGGAGACCCAGTACTTC.

The CDR3 spells CATRTAQETQYF. CDR3 bases: TGTGCCACCCGGACAGCTCAAGAGACCCAGTACTTC. The chain couples TRBV6-5 to TRBJ2-5; possible D gene TRBD1, 6 bases. This CDR3 has 12 amino acids. CDR1 and CDR2 from the germline V gene are MNHEY and SVGAGI. Trimming took off 10 bases at V and 2 bases at J, with 11 bases between the two ends.

This clone has just a few counts. The rearrangement uses TRBV10-1 and TRBJ2-1, with a tentative D call TRBD1 (6 bases). V lost 0 bases and J 6 bases, leaving 6 bases between the germline ends. The CDR3 consists of 13 residues. CDR1 and CDR2 (germline): WNHNN, SYGVQD (reference sequence). CDR3 nucleotide sequence: TGCGCCAGCAGTGAGTCAGGGGGCAATGAGCAGTTCTTC. Protein product: CASSESGGNEQFF.

The chain carries TRBV10-1 and TRBJ2-3; 10 bases line up with TRBD1. This CDR3 contains 15 residues. The germline gives CDR1 WNHNN, CDR2 SYGVQD (reference sequence). The CDR3 sequence is CATSSGQGHTDTQYF. For the CDR3, the DNA is TGCGCGACTTCTTCGGGACAGGGGCACACAGATACGCAGTATTTT.